A single sample gave rise to the 20 T cell receptor beta chains below, sequenced in a study of blood T cell repertoires in COVID-19. Assay: immunoSEQ multiplex PCR; the TCRdb copy retains only in-frame clones and omits some. The sample yields roughly 53,000 clones, approximately 90% seen once. Input material: peripheral blood. These receptors originate from a human donor in a cohort sampled during active COVID-19.

CDR3 nucleotide sequence: TGCGCCAGCAGCCTGGATGACCGGACAGTCTATGGCTACACCTTC. Translating gives CASSLDDRTVYGYTF. V is TRBV5-1 and J is TRBJ1-2, with D tentatively TRBD1 (6 bases). In germline, CDR1 is SGHRS, CDR2 YFSETQ. V was clipped by 4 bases and J by 4 bases, with 17 bases between them. The CDR3 covers 15 residues.

This chain joins TRBV12-3 or TRBV12-4 and TRBJ2-7; D is uncertain. The CDR3 has 13 amino acids. The V and J ends lost 5 bases and 0 bases respectively, with 8 bases between them. The CDR3: CASSTWSSYEQYF. CDR3 DNA sequence: TGTGCCAGCAGTACATGGAGCTCCTACGAGCAGTACTTC.

This clone was seen only once. This rearrangement joins TRBV15 to TRBJ2-7; 7 bases match TRBD1. CDR3 size: 15 residues. Trimming cost V 8 bases and J 0 bases; bases outside gene matches: 10. Germline lookup yields CDR1 LNHNV and CDR2 YYDKDF (reference sequence). CDR3 nucleotide sequence: TGTGCCACCCGCCTCGACAGGGTCACCTCCTACGAGCAGTACTTC. Translation gives CATRLDRVTSYEQYF.

DNA of the CDR3: TGTGCCACTCGGGGAACGGACAGGGAGGAAAGCAATCAGCCCCAGCATTTT. Encoded protein: CATRGTDREESNQPQHF. V and J are TRBV10-3 and TRBJ1-5; 8 positions agree with TRBD1. V lost 10 bases to trimming and J lost 1 base; unmatched junction nucleotides: 15. Germline V lookup: CDR1 ENHRY, CDR2 SYGVKD. This CDR3 contains 17 residues.

The chain carries TRBV5-6 and TRBJ1-1; 7 nucleotides align to TRBD1. The V gene's germline CDR1 is SGHDT and CDR2 YYEEEE. The CDR3 runs 15 residues. The J segment lost 0 bases and the V segment lost 4 bases, leaving 6 bases of the junction unmatched. The CDR3 DNA is TGTGCCAGCAGCATAGGACAGGAAATGAACACTGAAGCTTTCTTT. As protein: CASSIGQEMNTEAFF.

The V and J genes are TRBV3-1 (or the pseudogene TRBV3-2) and TRBJ2-7; D is perhaps TRBD2 (6 bases). The V gene's germline CDR1 is LGHDT and CDR2 YNNKEL (reference sequence). V gave up 4 bases and J gave up 0 bases, with 16 bases separating them. The CDR3 is 16 amino acids. The CDR3 nucleotides read TGTGCCAGCAGCCCTCCACCGACCGGGAGCTCCTACGAGCAGTACTTC. It yields the protein CASSPPPTGSSYEQYF.

The V and J genes are TRBV5-1 and TRBJ1-2; possible D gene TRBD1, 6 bases. In germline, CDR1 is SGHRS, CDR2 YFSETQ. Trimming took 3 bases from V and 7 from J, leaving 10 bases between them. CDR3 length: 12 residues. The CDR3 bases are TGCGCCAGCAGCTCTGGACAGAGTGGCTACACCTTC. Translated: CASSSGQSGYTF. The variable domain in full, completed from reference TRBV5-1 and TRBJ1-2, reads KAGVTQTPRYLIKTRGQQVTLSCSPISGHRSVSWYQQTPGQGLQFLFEYFSETQRNKGNFPGRFSGRQFSNSRSEMNVSTLELGDSALYLCASSSGQSGYTFGSGTRLTVV.

The chain recombines TRBV4-2 with TRBJ2-2, with D maybe TRBD2 (5 bases). The germline V gene encodes CDR1 LGHNA and CDR2 YNFKEQ. The CDR3 has 14 amino acids. The V end lost 3 bases, the J end lost 8 bases, and 13 bases lay between the germline ends. Here the CDR3 reads CASSHVTRSGELFF. The DNA for the CDR3 is TGTGCCAGCAGCCACGTAACTAGGTCGGGGGAGCTGTTTTTT.

The chain uses TRBV7-9 and TRBJ1-1, with 7 bases aligning to TRBD1. Unmatched junction bases numbered 13, after V lost 6 bases and J lost 0 bases. The CDR3 consists of 17 residues. Germline assignment: CDR1 SEHNR and CDR2 FQNEAQ (reference sequence). The CDR3 DNA follows: TGTGCCAGCAGTTCCCTGGACAGGTGGAACATGAACACTGAAGCTTTCTTT. Residues: CASSSLDRWNMNTEAFF.

The chain has TRBV5-1 and TRBJ1-2, with 9 nucleotides matching TRBD1. CDR1 is SGHRS, CDR2 YFSETQ, per germline. CDR3 length: 13 amino acids. Trimming took 4 bases from V and 7 from J; bases not matched to a gene: 5. Written as DNA, the CDR3 is TGCGCCAGCAGCCCCCGGGACAGGGTTGGCTACACCTTC. It specifies CASSPRDRVGYTF. The entire variable domain, with the rest obtained from reference TRBV5-1 and TRBJ1-2, is as follows: KAGVTQTPRYLIKTRGQQVTLSCSPISGHRSVSWYQQTPGQGLQFLFEYFSETQRNKGNFPGRFSGRQFSNSRSEMNVSTLELGDSALYLCASSPRDRVGYTFGSGTRLTVV.

The V call is TRBV5-6, the J call TRBJ2-7, with D tentatively TRBD2 (5 bases). Trimming left V 1 base short and J 0 bases short, with 11 bases between. There are 15 residues in the CDR3. Germline V gene lookup returns CDR1 SGHDT and CDR2 YYEEEE. CDR3 bases: TGTGCCAGCAGCTTGCGGGGTTCGAGCTCCTACGAGCAGTACTTC. This codes for CASSLRGSSSYEQYF.

This sequence joins TRBV5-1 and TRBJ2-3; TRBD2 agrees at 7 bases. CDR3 length: 15 amino acids. With V trimmed by 1 base and J by 1 base, 3 bases remained unmatched. The germline V gene has CDR1 SGHRS and CDR2 YFSETQ. CDR3 nucleotide sequence: TGCGCCAGCAGCTTGTTTGGGGGGGGCACAGATACGCAGTATTTT. Amino acid sequence: CASSLFGGGTDTQYF.

This chain uses TRBV20-1 with TRBJ2-3; unclear D gene. The CDR3 runs to 15 residues. The V gene's germline CDR1 is DFQATT and CDR2 SNEGSKA (reference sequence). Between the trimmed V and J ends, which lost 6 bases and 0 bases, there was a span of 16 bases. The DNA for the CDR3 is TGCAGTGCCAGTCGGGTCCCGGCTAGCACAGATACGCAGTATTTT. Translating it yields CSASRVPASTDTQYF.

This sequence joins TRBV29-1 and TRBJ1-4, with D unresolved. Trimming took off 2 bases at V and 4 bases at J, with 8 bases between the two ends. Germline CDR1 is SQVTM and CDR2 is ANQGSEA. CDR3 length equals 13 residues. CDR3 DNA: TGCAGCGTTGAACGCAGATTTAATGAAAAACTGTTTTTT. Protein: CSVERRFNEKLFF.

This clone was recorded a few times. The V gene is TRBV7-9, the J gene TRBJ1-4; TRBD1 matches 7 bases. This CDR3 is 15 amino acids long. With V trimmed by 0 bases and J by 8 bases, 6 bases remained unmatched. CDR1 and CDR2 (germline): SEHNR, FQNEAQ (reference sequence). The CDR3 sequence: CASSLATGVGEKLFF. Here the CDR3 DNA reads TGTGCCAGCAGCTTAGCTACAGGGGTTGGGGAAAAACTGTTTTTT.

This clone was seen a single time. The chain combines TRBV2 with TRBJ2-7; perhaps TRBD2 as D (6 bases). The length of the CDR3 is 11 residues. V lost 6 bases to trimming and J lost 5 bases, with 8 bases between them. The germline CDR1 and CDR2 sequences are SNHLY and FYNNEI. This chain's CDR3 is CASSGEDEQYF. Here the CDR3 DNA reads TGTGCCAGCAGCGGGGAGGACGAGCAGTACTTC. The complete variable domain, with remaining parts taken from reference TRBV2 and TRBJ2-7, reads EPEVTQTPSHQVTQMGQEVILRCVPISNHLYFYWYRQILGQKVEFLVSFYNNEISEKSEIFDDQFSVERPDGSNFTLKIRSTKLEDSAMYFCASSGEDEQYFGPGTRLTVT.

This clone was observed once. The chain has TRBV10-1 and TRBJ2-1; possible D gene TRBD1, 6 bases. This CDR3 comprises 14 residues. Trimming took 5 bases from V and 4 from J, leaving 12 bases between them. Germline CDR1 and CDR2: WNHNN and SYGVQD (reference sequence). CDR3: CASSPGQEYNEQFF. In nucleotides, the CDR3 is TGCGCCAGCAGTCCGGGACAAGAATACAATGAGCAGTTCTTC.

This chain joins TRBV29-1 and TRBJ1-1, with TRBD1 matching 11 bases. Germline lookup yields CDR1 SQVTM and CDR2 ANQGSEA. The CDR3 is made up of 13 amino acids. Trimming cost V 3 bases and J 4 bases; bases outside gene matches: 1. The CDR3 sequence: CSVEGQGGTEAFF. For the CDR3, the DNA is TGCAGCGTTGAGGGACAGGGGGGCACTGAAGCTTTCTTT.

V is TRBV1 and J is TRBJ2-1; TRBD2 is the table's D call and was not checked against the DNA. TRBV1 is an annotated pseudogene. The CDR3 loop spans 15 amino acids. The CDR3 nucleotides are TGCACCAGCAGCCAAGGAGGGCCGGTATACAATGAGCAGTTCTTC. Amino acids: CTSSQGGPVYNEQFF.

This chain joins TRBV7-8 and TRBJ1-4, with no clear D. The germline gives CDR1 SGHVS, CDR2 FQNEAQ. V was pared by 2 bases and J by 2 bases, with 12 bases between. The length of the CDR3 is 16 residues. In nucleotides, the CDR3 is TGTGCCAGCAGCTTAAACGTAGTCCGCACTAATGAAAAACTGTTTTTT. It translates to CASSLNVVRTNEKLFF.